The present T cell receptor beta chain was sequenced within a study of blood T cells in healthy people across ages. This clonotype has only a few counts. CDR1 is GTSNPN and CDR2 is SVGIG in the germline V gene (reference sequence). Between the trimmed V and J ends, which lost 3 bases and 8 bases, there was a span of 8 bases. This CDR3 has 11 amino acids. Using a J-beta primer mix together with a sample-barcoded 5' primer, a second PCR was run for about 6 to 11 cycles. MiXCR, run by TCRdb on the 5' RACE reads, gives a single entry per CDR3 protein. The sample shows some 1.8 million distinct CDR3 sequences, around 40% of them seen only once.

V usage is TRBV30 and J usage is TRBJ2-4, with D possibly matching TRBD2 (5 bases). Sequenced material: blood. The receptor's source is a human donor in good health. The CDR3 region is CAWSQEDIQYF. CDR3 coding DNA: TGTGCCTGGAGCCAGGAGGACATTCAGTACTTC.